A selection of T cell receptor beta chains follows, all from one sample in a study of CD8 T cells in ankylosing spondylitis. MiXCR was run by TCRdb on the 5' RACE reads, yielding one entry per CDR3 protein. In the table there are 650,000 to 800,000 distinct CDR3 sequences, roughly 19% of which are singletons. Sequencing was done on a sample of blood, either unsorted or a sorted T cell fraction (not recorded which). The receptors were gathered from a male donor with ankylosing spondylitis. Each CDR3 is given with its conserved first and last residue. A D gene is named only where the DNA matches it firmly. The listing skips clone size in some rows; elsewhere it reads once, few, many or a size class.

clone size	J gene	D gene	V gene	CDR3 protein	CDR3 DNA
.	TRBJ1-6	TRBD1	TRBV5-5	CASRREGQGPLDNSPLHF	TGTGCCAGCAGACGGGAAGGACAGGGCCCCTTAGATAATTCACCCCTCCACTTT
.	TRBJ1-2	.	TRBV29-1	CSAGNYGYTF	TGCAGCGCAGGGAACTATGGCTACACCTTC
few	TRBJ2-1	.	TRBV7-9	CASSLDGVHNEQFF	TGTGCCAGCAGCTTAGATGGGGTTCACAATGAGCAGTTCTTC
.	TRBJ2-5	.	TRBV28	CASSLRSIRTQYF	TGTGCCAGCAGTTTGAGGAGTATCCGGACCCAGTACTTC
.	TRBJ1-5	.	TRBV11-2	CASSLDIIGRTPPIYSNQPQHF	TGTGCCAGCAGCTTAGACATTATAGGACGGACTCCGCCAATTTATAGCAATCAGCCCCAGCATTTT
.	TRBJ2-7	.	TRBV7-2	CASSLVSAGDGAMQYF	TGTGCCAGCAGCTTAGTGTCGGCAGGGGATGGGGCGATGCAGTACTTC
.	TRBJ2-3	.	TRBV12-3/TRBV12-4	CASRAEVVDTQYF	TGTGCCAGCAGAGCTGAGGTCGTGGATACGCAGTATTTT
few	TRBJ2-3	.	TRBV4-1	CASSPGVGGDTQYF	TGCGCCAGCAGCCCCGGGGTAGGAGGGGATACGCAGTATTTT
.	TRBJ2-7	.	TRBV10-1	CASSESGRNEQYF	TGCGCCAGCAGTGAGTCAGGGCGAAACGAGCAGTACTTC
.	TRBJ2-1	.	TRBV20-1	CSASWRDEQFF	TGCAGTGCTAGTTGGCGAGATGAGCAGTTCTTC
few	TRBJ1-2	.	TRBV27	CASSWGLYGYTF	TGTGCCAGCAGTTGGGGCCTTTATGGCTACACCTTC
many	TRBJ1-1	.	TRBV29-1	CSVEGGLNGAFF	TGCAGCGTTGAAGGGGGGCTTAATGGAGCTTTCTTT
many	TRBJ1-1	.	TRBV12-3/TRBV12-4	CASSLPQGGYTEAFF	TGTGCCAGCAGTCTACCACAGGGAGGATACACTGAAGCTTTCTTT
.	TRBJ1-2	TRBD1	TRBV20-1	CSVSGGDGYGYTF	TGCAGTGTCTCAGGGGGCGACGGCTATGGCTACACCTTC
few	TRBJ2-2	.	TRBV5-6	CASSLRGYNTGELFF	TGTGCCAGCAGCTTGCGAGGGTATAACACCGGGGAGCTGTTTTTT
few	TRBJ2-3	.	TRBV7-2	CASSSRGSSTDTQYF	TGTGCCAGCAGCTCCCGGGGTTCTAGCACAGATACGCAGTATTTT
.	TRBJ2-1	.	TRBV28	CASNTWGEPYNEQFF	TGTGCCAGCAACACGTGGGGGGAACCCTACAATGAGCAGTTCTTC
.	TRBJ1-2	.	TRBV29-1	CTYRREYGYTF	TGCACTTACAGGAGGGAATATGGCTACACCTTC
.	TRBJ2-1	TRBD2	TRBV7-9	CASSFLAGVSNEQFF	TGTGCCAGCAGCTTCCTAGCGGGAGTGTCAAATGAGCAGTTCTTC
few	TRBJ1-2	.	TRBV20-1	CSARDTAGNYGYTF	TGCAGTGCTAGAGATACGGCAGGGAACTATGGCTACACCTTC
many	TRBJ2-2	.	TRBV27	CASSTGDSFNTGELFF	TGTGCCAGCAGCACAGGGGACTCCTTCAACACCGGGGAGCTGTTTTTT
few	TRBJ2-1	TRBD1	TRBV12-3/TRBV12-4	CASSFGQGVSLHNEQFF	TGTGCCAGCAGTTTTGGCCAGGGGGTCTCTTTGCACAATGAGCAGTTCTTC
few	TRBJ2-2	TRBD2	TRBV7-8	CASSLGEGPNTGELFF	TGTGCCAGCAGCTTAGGGGAGGGGCCGAACACCGGGGAGCTGTTTTTT
.	TRBJ1-4	.	TRBV6-5	CASSYYPPGEKLFF	TGTGCCAGCAGTTACTACCCCCCGGGGGAAAAACTGTTTTTT
.	TRBJ2-2	TRBD1	TRBV12-3/TRBV12-4	CASSLNRGNTGELFF	TGTGCCAGCAGCCTCAACAGGGGAAACACCGGGGAGCTGTTTTTT
.	TRBJ1-6	.	TRBV11-2	CASSHHGGKNSPLHF	TGTGCCAGCAGTCACCACGGGGGGAAGAATTCACCCCTCCACTTT
few	TRBJ1-2	.	TRBV6-5	CASSYSRGRYGYTF	TGTGCCAGCAGTTACTCGAGAGGTCGCTATGGCTACACCTTC
many	TRBJ2-1	.	TRBV9	CASRRSGENEQFF	TGTGCCAGCAGGCGAAGTGGGGAAAATGAGCAGTTCTTC
.	TRBJ1-1	.	TRBV25-1	CASSDVGGRNTEAFF	TGTGCCAGCAGTGACGTCGGGGGGCGCAACACTGAAGCTTTCTTT
few	TRBJ2-1	.	TRBV20-1	CSAQLGGYNEQFF	TGCAGTGCCCAGCTAGGGGGATACAATGAGCAGTTCTTC
many	TRBJ2-3	TRBD2	TRBV12-3/TRBV12-4	CASSFPRGTDTQYF	TGTGCCAGCAGTTTTCCGCGGGGGACAGATACGCAGTATTTT
.	TRBJ1-5	.	TRBV12-3/TRBV12-4	CASSLGEGRGQPQHF	TGTGCCAGCAGTTTAGGGGAAGGGAGAGGTCAGCCCCAGCATTTT
.	TRBJ2-1	TRBD1	TRBV2	CARGQGADNEQFF	TGTGCCAGGGGACAGGGGGCGGACAATGAGCAGTTCTTC
many	TRBJ1-4	.	TRBV4-1	CASSQDHGGANEKLFF	TGCGCCAGCAGCCAAGATCATGGGGGGGCTAATGAAAAACTGTTTTTT
few	TRBJ2-7	TRBD1	TRBV4-3	CASSQERQGRYEQYF	TGCGCCAGCAGCCAAGAGAGACAGGGTCGTTACGAGCAGTACTTC
.	TRBJ1-5	TRBD1	TRBV29-1	CSVVTGGNQPQHF	TGCAGCGTTGTTACAGGGGGCAATCAGCCCCAGCATTTT
few	TRBJ2-2	.	TRBV7-2	CASSLRAAGELFF	TGTGCCAGCAGCTTACGCGCCGCCGGGGAGCTGTTTTTT
few	TRBJ1-1	.	TRBV7-8	CASSFLVVEVDTEAFF	TGTGCCAGCAGCTTCCTAGTGGTGGAGGTGGACACTGAAGCTTTCTTT
few	TRBJ1-2	TRBD1	TRBV5-1	CASSTRGSNYGYTF	TGCGCCAGCAGCACCAGGGGGAGTAACTATGGCTACACCTTC
few	TRBJ2-1	TRBD2	TRBV5-1	CASSFGELLAGLFGEQFF	TGCGCCAGCAGCTTTGGGGAATTACTAGCGGGTTTGTTCGGCGAGCAGTTCTTC